These 12 T cell receptor beta chains were sequenced from one sample in a study of shared clonotypes between healthy human individuals. Assay used: immunoSEQ multiplex PCR; TCRdb lists only in-frame clones, some missing. This sample has under 600,000 clones, with more than 95% found just once. Sample: naive CD4+ T cells sorted from blood. This sample's subset: CD45RA+ positively selected. These receptors all stem from a woman in her thirties in good health.

The chain employs TRBV7-2 and TRBJ2-3; D is undetermined. V lost 3 bases, J lost 2 bases, and 21 bases lay in between. The germline CDR1 and CDR2 sequences are SGHTA and FQGNSA. There are 18 residues in the CDR3. The CDR3, as DNA: TGTGCCAGCAGCTTGTTCCCTAAAAAGCTCCCGCCCACAGATACGCAGTATTTT. The encoded protein is CASSLFPKKLPPTDTQYF.

J is TRBJ2-2 and V is TRBV11-3, with D uncertain. Germline CDR1 reads SGHNT; CDR2 reads YENEEA. The CDR3 extends over 14 amino acids. The V and J ends lost 1 base and 5 bases respectively, with 8 bases between them. The CDR3 is CASSLVSGTGELFF. CDR3 bases: TGTGCCAGCAGCTTAGTTTCTGGGACCGGGGAGCTGTTTTTT.

The chain carries TRBV19 and TRBJ2-1; TRBD2 is a possible D gene (6 bases). Germline CDR1 LNHDA, CDR2 SQIVND (reference sequence). This CDR3 has 14 amino acids. The germline V and J ends were trimmed by 5 bases and 4 bases, with 12 bases remaining between them. The CDR3 here is CASSWGTGYNEQFF. The CDR3 DNA reads TGTGCCAGTAGTTGGGGGACTGGATACAATGAGCAGTTCTTC.

The gene calls are TRBV6-1 and TRBJ2-7; tentative D call: TRBD1 (6 bases). V lost 7 bases, J lost 2 bases, and 15 bases lay in between. This CDR3 spans 14 amino acids. Germline V gene data show CDR1 as MNHNS and CDR2 as SASEGT. CDR3 in DNA: TGTGCCAGCACGGCCGGGACAACAACCTACGAGCAGTACTTC. As protein: CASTAGTTTYEQYF.

The chain has TRBV7-2 and TRBJ1-3; 9 nucleotides match TRBD1. The V and J ends lost 5 bases and 2 bases, in that order; junction bases with no gene match: 10. CDR1 is SGHTA and CDR2 is FQGNSA in the germline V gene. The CDR3 extends over 17 amino acids. The CDR3, as DNA: TGTGCCAGCAGCCCCCGGACAGGGGCGTCCGCTGGAAACACCATATATTTT. Protein product: CASSPRTGASAGNTIYF.

The chain joins TRBV18 to TRBJ2-7, with D unresolved. The germline gives CDR1 KGHSH, CDR2 LQKENI. V gave up 2 bases and J gave up 4 bases, with 12 bases separating them. The CDR3 length is 14 residues. DNA of the CDR3: TGTGCCAGCTCACCAGCAAGGGATTCGTACGAGCAGTACTTC. This sequence encodes CASSPARDSYEQYF. Variable domain in full (rest from reference TRBV18 and TRBJ2-7): NAGVMQNPRHLVRRRGQEARLRCSPMKGHSHVYWYRQLPEEGLKFMVYLQKENIIDESGMPKERFSAEFPKEGPSILRIQQVVRGDSAAYFCASSPARDSYEQYFGPGTRLTVT.

The chain employs TRBV27 and TRBJ2-5; 7 bases match TRBD2. Germline CDR1 MNHEY, CDR2 SMNVEV (reference sequence). The CDR3 loop spans 18 amino acids. Losses at the gene ends were 1 base for V and 5 bases for J; bases not matched to a gene: 16. The CDR3 loop is CASSLLSSGIGIGETQYF. The DNA for the CDR3 is TGTGCCAGCAGTTTATTGTCGAGCGGGATTGGGATTGGGGAGACCCAGTACTTC.

The gene calls are TRBV15 and TRBJ2-3; perhaps TRBD2 as D (6 bases). Germline CDR1 reads LNHNV; CDR2 reads YYDKDF (reference sequence). Trimming took 0 bases from V and 4 from J, leaving 11 bases between them. The CDR3 is 15 amino acids. The CDR3, as DNA: TGTGCCACCAGCAGAGATATCGGGACTCCAGATACGCAGTATTTT. Its protein is CATSRDIGTPDTQYF. Filled out from reference TRBV15 and TRBJ2-3, the complete variable domain reads DAMVIQNPRYQVTQFGKPVTLSCSQTLNHNVMYWYQQKSSQAPKLLFHYYDKDFNNEADTPDNFQSRRPNTSFCFLDIRSPGLGDTAMYLCATSRDIGTPDTQYFGPGTRLTVL.

The chain uses TRBV23-1 and TRBJ2-2, with 7 bases fitting TRBD2. TRBV23-1 is annotated as an ORF whose role is uncertain. With V trimmed by 4 bases and J by 1 base, 3 bases remained unmatched. This CDR3 comprises 15 residues. As DNA, the CDR3 is TGCGCCAGCAGTCGGCTAGCGGAGAACACCGGGGAGCTGTTTTTT. It is translated as CASSRLAENTGELFF.

This chain joins TRBV5-6 and TRBJ2-5; D is perhaps TRBD1 (6 bases). The J call may not be correct, given that the DNA end is closer to TRBJ2-7. The CDR3 spans 14 residues. CDR1 is SGHDT, CDR2 YYEEEE, per germline. DNA of the CDR3: TGTGCCAGCAGCTTCCCCGACAGGTCCTACGAGCAGTACTTC. Translating gives CASSFPDRSYEQYF.

The chain recombines TRBV4-1 with TRBJ2-1; tentatively, D is TRBD2 (6 bases). Trimming shortened V by 3 bases and J by 3 bases, and 18 bases separated the two germline ends. This CDR3 contains 17 residues. Germline CDR1 and CDR2: MGHRA and YSYEKL. The CDR3 DNA follows: TGCGCCAGCAGCCAGTCAACCGGGACTGGATTCTACAATGAGCAGTTCTTC. It translates to CASSQSTGTGFYNEQFF.

This sequence joins TRBV7-9 and TRBJ2-2, with 7 bases lining up with TRBD1. The CDR3 has 16 amino acids. Trimming at V came to 7 bases and at J to 7 bases, leaving 15 bases not matched to a gene. CDR1 is SEHNR, CDR2 FQNEAQ, per germline (reference sequence). The CDR3 DNA sequence: TGTGCCAGCACCCCCGATCGATGGACAGGAGACGGGGAGCTGTTTTTT. This gives the protein CASTPDRWTGDGELFF.